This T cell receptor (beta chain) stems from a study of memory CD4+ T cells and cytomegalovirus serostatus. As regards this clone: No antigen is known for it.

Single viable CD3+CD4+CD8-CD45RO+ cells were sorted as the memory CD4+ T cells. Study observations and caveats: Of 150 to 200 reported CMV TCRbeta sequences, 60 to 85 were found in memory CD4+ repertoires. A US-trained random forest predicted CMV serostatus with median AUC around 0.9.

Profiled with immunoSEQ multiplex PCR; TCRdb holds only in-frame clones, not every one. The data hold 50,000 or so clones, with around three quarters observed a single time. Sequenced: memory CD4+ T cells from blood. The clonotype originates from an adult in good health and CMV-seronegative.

CDR3 sequence: CASSTEGQVNQPQHF. The CDR3 DNA reads as TGTGCCAGTAGTACCGAGGGACAGGTCAATCAGCCCCAGCATTTT. The rearrangement uses TRBV19 and TRBJ1-5; 8 bases map to TRBD1. The CDR3 covers 15 residues. The junction had 5 bases not matched to a gene; V was cut back by 4 bases and J by 3 bases. Germline assignment: CDR1 LNHDA and CDR2 SQIVND (reference sequence).